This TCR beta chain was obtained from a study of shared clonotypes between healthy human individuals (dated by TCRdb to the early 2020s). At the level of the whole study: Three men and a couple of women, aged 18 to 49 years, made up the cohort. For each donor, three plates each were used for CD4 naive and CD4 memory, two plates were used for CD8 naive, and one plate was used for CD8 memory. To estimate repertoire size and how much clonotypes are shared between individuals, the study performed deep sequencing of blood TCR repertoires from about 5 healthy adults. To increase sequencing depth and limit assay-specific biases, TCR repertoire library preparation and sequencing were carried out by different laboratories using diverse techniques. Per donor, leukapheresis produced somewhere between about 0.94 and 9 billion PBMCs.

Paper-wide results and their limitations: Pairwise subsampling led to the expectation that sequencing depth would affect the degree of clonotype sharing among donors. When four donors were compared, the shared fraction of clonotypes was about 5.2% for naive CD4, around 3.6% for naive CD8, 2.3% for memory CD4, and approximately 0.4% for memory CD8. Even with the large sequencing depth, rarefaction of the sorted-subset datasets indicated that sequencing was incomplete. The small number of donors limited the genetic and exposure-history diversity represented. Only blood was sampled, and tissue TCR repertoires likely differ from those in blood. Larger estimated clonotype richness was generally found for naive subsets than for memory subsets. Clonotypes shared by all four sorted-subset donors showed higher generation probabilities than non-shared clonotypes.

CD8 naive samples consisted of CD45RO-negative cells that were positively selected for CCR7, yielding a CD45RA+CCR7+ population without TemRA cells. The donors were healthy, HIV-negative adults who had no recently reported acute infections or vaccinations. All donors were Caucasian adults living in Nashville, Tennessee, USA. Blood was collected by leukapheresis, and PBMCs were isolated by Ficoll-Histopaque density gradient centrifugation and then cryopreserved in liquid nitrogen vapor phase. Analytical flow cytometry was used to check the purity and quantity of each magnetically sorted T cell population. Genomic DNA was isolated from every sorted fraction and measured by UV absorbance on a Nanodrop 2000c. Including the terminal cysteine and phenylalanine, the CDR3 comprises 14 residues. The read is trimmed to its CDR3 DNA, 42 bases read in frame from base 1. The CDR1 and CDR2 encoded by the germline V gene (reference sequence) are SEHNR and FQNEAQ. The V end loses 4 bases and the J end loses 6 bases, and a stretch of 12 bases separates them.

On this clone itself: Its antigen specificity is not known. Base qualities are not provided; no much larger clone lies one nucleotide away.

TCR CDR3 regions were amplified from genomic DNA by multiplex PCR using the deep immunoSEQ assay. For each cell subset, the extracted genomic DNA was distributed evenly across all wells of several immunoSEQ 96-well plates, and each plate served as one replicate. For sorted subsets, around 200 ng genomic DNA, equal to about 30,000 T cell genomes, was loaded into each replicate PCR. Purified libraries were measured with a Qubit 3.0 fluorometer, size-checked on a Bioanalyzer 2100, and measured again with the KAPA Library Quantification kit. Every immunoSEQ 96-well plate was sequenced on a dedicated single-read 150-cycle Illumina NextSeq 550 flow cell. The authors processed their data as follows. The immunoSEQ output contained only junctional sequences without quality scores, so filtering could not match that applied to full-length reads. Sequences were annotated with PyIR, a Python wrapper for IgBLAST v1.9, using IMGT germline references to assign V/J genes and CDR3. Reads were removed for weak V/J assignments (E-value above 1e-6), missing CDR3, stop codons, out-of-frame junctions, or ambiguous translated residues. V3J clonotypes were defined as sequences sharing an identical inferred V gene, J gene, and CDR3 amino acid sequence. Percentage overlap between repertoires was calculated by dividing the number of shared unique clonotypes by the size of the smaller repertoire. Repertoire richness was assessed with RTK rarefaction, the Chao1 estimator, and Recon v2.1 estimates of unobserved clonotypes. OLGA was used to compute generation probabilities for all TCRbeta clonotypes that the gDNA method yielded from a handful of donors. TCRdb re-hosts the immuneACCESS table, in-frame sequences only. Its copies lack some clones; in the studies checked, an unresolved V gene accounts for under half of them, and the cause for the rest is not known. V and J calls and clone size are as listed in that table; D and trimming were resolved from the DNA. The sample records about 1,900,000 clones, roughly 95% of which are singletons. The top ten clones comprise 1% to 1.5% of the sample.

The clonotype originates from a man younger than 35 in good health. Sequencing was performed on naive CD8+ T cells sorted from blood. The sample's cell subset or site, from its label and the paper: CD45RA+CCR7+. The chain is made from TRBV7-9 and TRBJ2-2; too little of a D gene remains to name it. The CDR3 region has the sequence CASSSRYIPGELFF. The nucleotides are TGTGCCAGCAGCTCCCGATACATCCCCGGGGAGCTGTTTTTT.